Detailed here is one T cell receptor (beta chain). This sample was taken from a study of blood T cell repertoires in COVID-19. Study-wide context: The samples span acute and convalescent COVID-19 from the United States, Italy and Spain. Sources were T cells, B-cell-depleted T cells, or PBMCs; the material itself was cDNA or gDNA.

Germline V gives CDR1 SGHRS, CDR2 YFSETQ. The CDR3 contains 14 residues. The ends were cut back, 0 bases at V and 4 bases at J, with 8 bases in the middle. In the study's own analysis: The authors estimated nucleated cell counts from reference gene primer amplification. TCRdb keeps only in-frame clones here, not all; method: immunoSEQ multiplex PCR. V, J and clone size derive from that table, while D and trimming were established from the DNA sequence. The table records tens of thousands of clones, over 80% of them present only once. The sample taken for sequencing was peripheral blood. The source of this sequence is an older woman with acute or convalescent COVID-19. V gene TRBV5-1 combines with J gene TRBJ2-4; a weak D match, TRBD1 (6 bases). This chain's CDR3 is CASSLVGAKNIQYF. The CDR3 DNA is TGCGCCAGCAGCTTGGTGGGGGCTAAAAACATTCAGTACTTC.